This TCR beta chain appears in the sequencing data of a study of T cells after posttransplantation cyclophosphamide. Peripheral blood was collected from the related graft donor on the marrow donation day. This clone was seen ten or more times. Germline V lookup: CDR1 SGHTA, CDR2 FQGNSA. Trimming removed 3 bases from V and 1 base from J, with 7 bases in between. The CDR3 has 13 residues. Profiling relied on immunoSEQ multiplex PCR, and the TCRdb table lists in-frame clones only, not all of them. This sample comprises some 46,000 clones, none seen once only. The sample taken for sequencing was PBMCs. The rearrangement joins TRBV7-2 to TRBJ2-7; D gene unclear. The receptor was derived from a man between 40 and 49 years old in good health, CMV-negative, and a related stem cell transplant donor. CDR3 DNA: TGTGCCAGCAGCTTTGGGCCTTCCTACGAGCAGTACTTC. Translated, it gives CASSFGPSYEQYF.